This entry lists 20 T cell receptor beta chains sequenced from one sample in a study of vaccination and CD4 T cells after COVID-19. No antigen has been assigned to these receptors. As to treatment: approximately nine-day PBMC culture with coronavirus spike peptide pools or control peptides (ViraFEST assay). With the Oncomine TCR Beta short-read assay, DNA from cultured CD4+ T cells was sequenced. TCRdb called the PCR reads again in MiXCR, with one record for every CDR3 protein. The sample has roughly 16,000 distinct CDR3 sequences; about 40% are singletons. The sample consisted of CD4+ T cells from blood, cultured in vitro. The receptors come from a human donor who had recovered from COVID-19.

This clonotype was counted only a few times. The chain recombines TRBV28 with TRBJ1-2, with a weak D call TRBD1 (5 bases). This CDR3 has 14 residues. Trimming shortened V by 5 bases and J by 0 bases, and 10 bases separated the two germline ends. Germline V lookup: CDR1 MDHEN, CDR2 SYDVKM. The CDR3 region has the DNA TGTGCCAGCAGTCGCGGGGGGGCTAACTATGGCTACACCTTC. Protein: CASSRGGANYGYTF.

The rearrangement uses TRBV25-1 and TRBJ1-2; no clear D gene. Trimming shortened V by 3 bases and J by 8 bases, and 16 bases separated the two germline ends. The CDR3 totals 14 residues. CDR1 is MGHDK, CDR2 SYGVNS, per germline. The CDR3 sequence: CASSDFGSGRGYTF. CDR3 DNA: TGTGCCAGCAGTGACTTCGGTAGCGGACGCGGCTACACCTTC.

This clonotype was seen a few times. The rearrangement joins TRBV21-1 to TRBJ2-1; whether TRBD2, the table's D call, matches the DNA was not checked. TRBV21-1 counts as a pseudogene. This CDR3 spans 14 amino acids. The DNA of the CDR3 is TGTGCCAGCAACCGACTAGCGGGAGTCAATGAGCAGTTCTTC. Amino acid sequence: CASNRLAGVNEQFF.

This clonotype has only a few counts. V gene TRBV10-3 combines with J gene TRBJ1-2, with D possibly matching TRBD1 (6 bases). Trimming took off 2 bases at V and 14 bases at J, with 24 bases between the two ends. Germline values: CDR1 ENHRY, CDR2 SYGVKD. This CDR3 is built from 15 residues. The CDR3 DNA follows: TGTGCCATCAGTGAGGATCCGGGACAACTCGCTGAGGGGACCTTC. Translation: CAISEDPGQLAEGTF.

The chain combines TRBV20-1 with TRBJ2-5; TRBD1 matches at 7 bases. Germline assignment: CDR1 DFQATT and CDR2 SNEGSKA (reference sequence). J was trimmed by 5 bases and V by 1 base; bases with no gene match: 10. The CDR3 runs to 15 residues. CDR3 nucleotide sequence: TGCAGTGCTAGAGTACCGACAGGGCGGCGGGAGACCCAGTACTTC. This codes for CSARVPTGRRETQYF.

This clonotype was seen more than once but under ten times. The chain links TRBV4-2 to TRBJ1-5; 9 bases agree with TRBD1. The V and J ends lost 6 bases and 5 bases, in that order; junction bases with no gene match: 2. The CDR3 has 13 residues. Germline V gene sequence: CDR1 LGHNA, CDR2 YNFKEQ. The CDR3 spells CASSRTGDQPQHF. The CDR3 nucleotides are TGTGCCAGCAGTCGGACAGGGGATCAGCCCCAGCATTTT.

The J gene is TRBJ2-1, the V gene TRBV30; 8 bases align to TRBD2. CDR3 size: 15 residues. Germline values: CDR1 GTSNPN, CDR2 SVGIG (reference sequence). J lost 4 bases, V lost 3 bases, and 8 bases had no gene match. CDR3 loop: CAWRGGAGAYNEQFF. The DNA for the CDR3 is TGTGCCTGGAGGGGAGGAGCGGGAGCATACAATGAGCAGTTCTTC. Full variable domain (remainder filled in from reference TRBV30 and TRBJ2-1): SQTIHQWPATLVQPVGSPLSLECTVEGTSNPNLYWYRQAAGRGLQLLFYSVGIGQISSEVPQNLSASRPQDRQFILSSKKLLLSDSGFYLCAWRGGAGAYNEQFFGPGTRLTVL.

The gene calls are TRBV7-2 and TRBJ2-2, with 7 bases lining up with TRBD1. The V segment lost 3 bases and the J segment 2 bases; nucleotides outside the gene matches: 3. CDR1 is SGHTA, CDR2 FQGNSA, per germline. CDR3 length equals 15 residues. CDR3 sequence (DNA): TGTGCCAGCAGCTTCGACAGGGCTAACACCGGGGAGCTGTTTTTT. Its protein product is CASSFDRANTGELFF.

V is TRBV28 and J is TRBJ1-3; 7 nucleotides agree with TRBD1. Germline loops: CDR1 MDHEN, CDR2 SYDVKM. The trim removed 5 bases at V and 0 bases at J, leaving 4 bases unmatched. The CDR3 covers 15 residues. CDR3 sequence: CASSLDRASGNTIYF. The CDR3 region has the DNA TGTGCCAGCAGTCTCGACAGGGCCTCTGGAAACACCATATATTTT.

This chain links TRBV4-1 with TRBJ2-3; TRBD1 matches 10 bases. CDR1 is MGHRA and CDR2 is YSYEKL in the germline V gene. J was trimmed by 1 base and V by 3 bases; bases with no gene match: 7. The CDR3 covers 17 residues. CDR3 DNA sequence: TGCGCCAGCAGCCACCAGCGACAGGGGGCTCGCACAGATACGCAGTATTTT. Protein product: CASSHQRQGARTDTQYF.

This chain joins TRBV5-6 and TRBJ1-1, with D perhaps TRBD1 (5 bases). The V gene's germline CDR1 is SGHDT and CDR2 YYEEEE. V dropped 4 bases and J dropped 0 bases, with 13 bases sitting between them. This CDR3 has 15 amino acids. CDR3 bases: TGTGCCAGCAGCCGGGGGTGGGGCCTGAACACTGAAGCTTTCTTT. Translating gives CASSRGWGLNTEAFF.

DNA for the CDR3: TGTGCCAGCAGTGAATCTTCAGGGCAGGGGGAGACCCAGTACTTC. This encodes CASSESSGQGETQYF. The rearrangement links TRBV2 to TRBJ2-5; tentatively, D is TRBD1 (6 bases). CDR1 and CDR2 (germline): SNHLY, FYNNEI. Trimming stripped 2 bases from V and 5 bases from J, with 15 bases between. This CDR3 is 15 amino acids long.

The chain is built from TRBV4-2 and TRBJ1-4; D remains unclear. V was pared by 3 bases and J by 5 bases, with 10 bases between. CDR3 size: 14 residues. Germline V lookup: CDR1 LGHNA, CDR2 YNFKEQ. DNA for the CDR3: TGTGCCAGCAGCCAGGAACAGTCCAATGAAAAACTGTTTTTT. Translation: CASSQEQSNEKLFF.

The J gene is TRBJ2-7, the V gene TRBV20-1; TRBD2 agrees at 10 bases. The CDR3 sequence is 16 residues long. V dropped 5 bases and J dropped 7; count of bases not matched to a gene: 17. Germline CDR1 DFQATT, CDR2 SNEGSKA (reference sequence). CDR3 region: CSAPSERTSGAGEQYF. Here the CDR3 DNA reads TGCAGTGCTCCCTCCGAGCGGACTAGCGGTGCGGGGGAGCAGTACTTC.

CDR3 nucleotide sequence: TGTGCCTGGTGGAGCGGGAGTAGCACCGGGGAGCTGTTTTTT. As protein: CAWWSGSSTGELFF. This sequence joins TRBV30 and TRBJ2-2; TRBD2 agrees at 8 bases. In germline, CDR1 is GTSNPN, CDR2 SVGIG (reference sequence). V lost 5 bases and J lost 4; bases outside the gene matches: 6. The CDR3 length is 14 residues.

This clonotype was counted a few times. CDR3 nucleotide sequence: TGTGCCACCAGTGAAGGAGGGCAGTACACAGATACGCAGTATTTT. This sequence encodes CATSEGGQYTDTQYF. The chain recombines TRBV24-1 with TRBJ2-3; maybe TRBD2 (6 bases). The CDR3 loop spans 15 amino acids. Trimming left V 4 bases short and J 2 bases short, with 12 bases between. Germline loops: CDR1 KGHDR, CDR2 SFDVKD.

DNA for the CDR3: TGCAGCGTTGAGGGACGAAGGGAGTATGGCTACACCTTC. It specifies CSVEGRREYGYTF. This chain uses TRBV29-1 with TRBJ1-2; weak D call: TRBD1 (5 bases). V lost 3 bases to trimming and J lost 5 bases, with 13 bases between them. Per germline, CDR1 SQVTM and CDR2 ANQGSEA. The CDR3 runs 13 residues. Full variable domain (remainder filled in from reference TRBV29-1 and TRBJ1-2): SAVISQKPSRDICQRGTSLTIQCQVDSQVTMMFWYRQQPGQSLTLIATANQGSEATYESGFVIDKFPISRPNLTFSTLTVSNMSPEDSSIYLCSVEGRREYGYTFGSGTRLTVV.

The chain has TRBV25-1 and TRBJ1-2; 9 bases map to TRBD1. The CDR3 contains 14 residues. Germline CDR1 MGHDK, CDR2 SYGVNS. With 0 bases clipped from V and 5 bases from J, the junction kept 1 base outside the gene matches. CDR3 sequence (DNA): TGTGCCAGCAGTGAATACGGGACAGGGTATGGCTACACCTTC. It encodes CASSEYGTGYGYTF.

The chain's CDR3 is CASRNLAGGAHEQYF. CDR3 nucleotides: TGTGCCAGCAGGAACCTAGCGGGAGGAGCCCACGAGCAGTACTTC. The chain combines TRBV2 with TRBJ2-7; 11 positions match TRBD2. The V segment lost 6 bases and the J segment 5 bases; nucleotides outside the gene matches: 9. Germline V gene data show CDR1 as SNHLY and CDR2 as FYNNEI. This CDR3 spans 15 amino acids.

This clonotype turned up a few times. The chain recombines TRBV20-1 with TRBJ1-4; D perhaps matches TRBD1 (5 bases). Germline loops: CDR1 DFQATT, CDR2 SNEGSKA (reference sequence). The CDR3 has 13 residues. Trimming stripped 5 bases from V and 3 bases from J, with 10 bases between. In nucleotides, the CDR3 is TGCAGTGCTCCCTCGGGGGCTAATGAAAAACTGTTTTTT. Translated: CSAPSGANEKLFF.